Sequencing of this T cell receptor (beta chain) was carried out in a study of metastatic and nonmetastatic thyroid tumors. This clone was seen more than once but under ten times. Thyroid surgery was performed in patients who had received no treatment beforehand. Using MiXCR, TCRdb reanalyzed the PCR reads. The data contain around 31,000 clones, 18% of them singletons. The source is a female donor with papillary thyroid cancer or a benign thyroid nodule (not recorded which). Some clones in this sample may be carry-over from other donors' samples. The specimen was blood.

In DNA, the CDR3 is TGTGCCAGCAGTGAAACAGGGGGCCATTCACCCCTCCACTTT. The encoded protein is CASSETGGHSPLHF. V gene TRBV12-3 or TRBV12-4 combines with J gene TRBJ1-6; 9 bases map to TRBD1. The CDR3 consists of 14 residues. V dropped 5 bases and J dropped 8; count of bases not matched to a gene: 4.